These 8 T cell receptor beta chains originate from one sample sequenced in a study of T cell clonality in common variable immunodeficiency. Study findings and constraints: In common variable immunodeficiency, TCR beta chains reportedly carried fewer deletions and N-nucleotide insertions.

Libraries were prepared by immunoSEQ multiplex PCR; TCRdb keeps only in-frame clonotypes and omits some of them. The sample is made up of tens of thousands of clones, none counted only once. Which antigens these TCRs recognize remains unknown. The sample taken for sequencing was peripheral blood mononuclear cells. These receptors were taken from a human donor with common variable immunodeficiency.

Comment on this clone: The CDR3 end falls 3 residues outside the read, so it is completed with the germline J gene. The rearrangement joins TRBV30 to TRBJ1-1; the D is unclear. V shed 2 bases and J shed 2 bases, with 15 bases lying between them. The CDR3 covers 15 residues. The germline V gene has CDR1 GTSNPN and CDR2 SVGIG (reference sequence). CDR3 region: CAWSPDGLHNTEAFF. CDR3 bases read: TGTGCCTGGAGTCCAGACGGACTACACAACACTGAA.

Many counts were recorded for this clone. Sequencing ends 3 residues short of the CDR3 end; the germline J gene provides the rest. This chain links TRBV29-1 with TRBJ2-5, with 15 bases lining up with TRBD2. V trimming: 4 bases; J trimming: 1 base; junction bases outside the gene matches: 1. The CDR3 contains 15 residues. Germline V lookup: CDR1 SQVTM, CDR2 ANQGSEA. CDR3 DNA (partial): TGCAGCGTTGGGACTAGCGGGGGGGCCCAAGAGACC. This encodes CSVGTSGGAQET. The whole CDR3 is CSVGTSGGAQETQYF.

This clone was detected only a few times. Read sequence stops 3 residues before the CDR3 end, and the germline J gene provides the missing end. This rearrangement joins TRBV30 to TRBJ1-2; D remains ambiguous. Looked up from germline, CDR1 is GTSNPN and CDR2 is SVGIG (reference sequence). This CDR3 contains 12 residues. CDR3 amino acids: CAWRYSLGGYTF. The CDR3 DNA, read in part, is TGTGCCTGGAGATACAGCCTTGGGGGC.

This clone turned up a few times. The read ends 3 residues early relative to the CDR3; the germline J gene fills the gap. The chain couples TRBV19 to TRBJ1-1, with 9 bases fitting TRBD1. CDR1 is LNHDA, CDR2 SQIVND, per germline (reference sequence). The CDR3 has 15 residues. The ends lost 8 bases at V and 7 bases at J; junction bases unmatched: 14. The covered CDR3 bases are TGTGCCAGTGTAAGACAGGGGGGGACGAGGGGTGAA. Residues: CASVRQGGTRGE. The full CDR3 protein reads CASVRQGGTRGEAFF.

This clone has at least ten counts. The CDR3 goes on 3 residues after the read ends, and that part is filled in from the germline J gene. The V gene is TRBV5-1, the J gene TRBJ1-6, with 9 bases identical to TRBD1. J lost 7 bases, V lost 5 bases, and 4 bases had no gene match. Germline CDR1 is SGHRS and CDR2 is YFSETQ. The CDR3 has 14 amino acids. The chain's CDR3 is CASRGQGENSPLHF. Incomplete CDR3 DNA: TGCGCCAGCAGGGGACAGGGAGAAAATTCACCC.

With regard to this clone: The CDR3 goes on 3 residues after the read ends, and that part is filled in from the germline J gene. The V call is TRBV7-9, the J call TRBJ1-4; D remains ambiguous. V was pared by 2 bases and J by 5 bases, with 9 bases between. The CDR3 covers 14 residues. Germline assignment: CDR1 SEHNR and CDR2 FQNEAQ (reference sequence). CDR3 bases read: TGTGCCAGCAGCTTAATGGCGGAGAATGAAAAA. The encoded protein is CASSLMAENEK. The entire CDR3 is CASSLMAENEKLFF.

This clone was seen more than once but under ten times. The read falls 3 residues short of the CDR3 end, and the missing part is taken from the germline J gene. The chain joins TRBV2 to TRBJ1-5; the D is unclear. Trimming left V 7 bases short and J 4 bases short, with 8 bases between. This CDR3 has 12 amino acids. Germline CDR1 reads SNHLY; CDR2 reads FYNNEI. This chain's CDR3 is CASNPENQPQHF. Partial CDR3 DNA: TGTGCCAGCAATCCAGAGAATCAGCCC.

This clone was seen only a few times. The read gets to within 3 residues of the CDR3 end, and the germline J gene fills in the rest. The J gene is TRBJ2-5, the V gene TRBV5-1; 14 bases map to TRBD2. V dropped 3 bases and J dropped 3; count of bases not matched to a gene: 4. The germline CDR1 and CDR2 sequences are SGHRS and YFSETQ. The CDR3 has 16 residues. The CDR3 bases that were read are TGCGCCAGCAGCTGGGGACTAGCGGGGGTAAAAGAGACC. Protein sequence: CASSWGLAGVKET. The entire CDR3 protein is CASSWGLAGVKETQYF.